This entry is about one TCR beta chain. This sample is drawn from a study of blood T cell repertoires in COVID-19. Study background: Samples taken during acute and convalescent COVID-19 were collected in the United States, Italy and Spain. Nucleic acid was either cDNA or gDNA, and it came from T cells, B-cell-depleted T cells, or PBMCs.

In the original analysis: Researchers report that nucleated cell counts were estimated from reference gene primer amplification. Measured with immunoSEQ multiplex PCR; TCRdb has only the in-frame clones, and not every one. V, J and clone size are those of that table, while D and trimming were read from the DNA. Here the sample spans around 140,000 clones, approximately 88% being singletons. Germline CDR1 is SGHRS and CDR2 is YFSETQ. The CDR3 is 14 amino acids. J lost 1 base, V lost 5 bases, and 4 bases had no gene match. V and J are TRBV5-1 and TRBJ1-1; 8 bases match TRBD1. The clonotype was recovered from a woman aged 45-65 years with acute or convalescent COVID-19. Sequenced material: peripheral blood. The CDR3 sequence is CASRPGQENTEAFF. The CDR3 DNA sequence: TGCGCCAGCAGACCGGGACAGGAGAACACTGAAGCTTTCTTT.